This T cell receptor beta chain was found in a study of CD8 T cells in ankylosing spondylitis. Points from the study as a whole: Matched ankylosing spondylitis synovial fluid reportedly contained a significantly enriched population of disease-linked clones. Made up of eight or nine highly homologous variants, a TCR beta motif appeared characteristic of ankylosing spondylitis blood.

The junction had 13 bases not matched to a gene; V was cut back by 6 bases and J by 5 bases. This CDR3 has 16 amino acids. Germline CDR1 is MNHNS and CDR2 is SASEGT. Using quantitative 5'-RACE with molecular barcodes, the authors made TCR beta libraries. TCRdb fed the 5' RACE reads into MiXCR, producing one record per CDR3 protein. The sample contains 750,000 to 850,000 distinct CDR3 sequences, over 9.5% of which appear only once. This clonotype turned up a few times. Antigen unknown. The gene calls are TRBV6-1 and TRBJ2-1; 7 bases are a match to TRBD2. This sequence originates from a male donor with ankylosing spondylitis. The sample consisted of blood, either unsorted or a sorted T cell fraction (not recorded which). The CDR3 nucleotides are TGTGCCAGCAGGGGGGGGGGACCCCATCCGGACAATGAGCAGTTCTTC. This gives the protein CASRGGGPHPDNEQFF.